This paragraph reports one T cell receptor (beta chain). Its specificity is not known. The data derive from a study of memory CD4+ T cells and cytomegalovirus serostatus. As for the study in general: Healthy Belgian adult donors included about nine CMV-positive and some 24 CMV-negative people. The study, taken as a whole, reports: The CMV-associated TCR signature appears largely within the CD4+ memory repertoire. About 40% of the roughly 150 known CMV-associated TCRbeta sequences appeared in CD4+ memory.

V lost 6 bases to trimming and J lost 8 bases, with 19 bases between them. This CDR3 region has 14 residues. Germline CDR1 MNHNS, CDR2 SASEGT. Single viable CD3+CD4+CD8-CD45RO+ cells were sorted as the memory CD4+ T cells. Total CD4+ T cells were enriched by CD4 positive selection. TCRdb's copy holds only in-frame clones and misses some; the assay was immunoSEQ multiplex PCR. Of about 75,000 clones listed, 75% to 85% were seen once; the top ten hold 2.5% to 3%. The clonotype comes from an adult in good health and CMV-seropositive. Sequencing input: memory CD4+ T cells from blood. The genes are TRBV6-1 and TRBJ1-2, with a possible D match to TRBD1 (6 bases). The CDR3 sequence: CASRGTRPPLGYTF. Here the CDR3 DNA reads TGTGCCAGCAGGGGGACAAGGCCTCCCTTAGGCTACACCTTC.